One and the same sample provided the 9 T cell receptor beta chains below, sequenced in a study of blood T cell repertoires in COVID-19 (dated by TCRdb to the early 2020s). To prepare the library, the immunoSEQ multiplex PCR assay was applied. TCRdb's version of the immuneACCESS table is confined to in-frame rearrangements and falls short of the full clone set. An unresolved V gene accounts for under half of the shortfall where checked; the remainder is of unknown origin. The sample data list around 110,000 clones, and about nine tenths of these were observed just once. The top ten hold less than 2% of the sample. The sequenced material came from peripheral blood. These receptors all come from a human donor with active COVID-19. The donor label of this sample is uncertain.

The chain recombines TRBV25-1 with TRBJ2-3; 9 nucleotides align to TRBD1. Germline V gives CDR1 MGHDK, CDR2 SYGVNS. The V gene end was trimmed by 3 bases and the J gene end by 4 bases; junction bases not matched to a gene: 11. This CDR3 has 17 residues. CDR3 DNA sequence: TGTGCCAGCAGTGACCCAAGACAGGGGGTATTGGCAGATACGCAGTATTTT. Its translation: CASSDPRQGVLADTQYF.

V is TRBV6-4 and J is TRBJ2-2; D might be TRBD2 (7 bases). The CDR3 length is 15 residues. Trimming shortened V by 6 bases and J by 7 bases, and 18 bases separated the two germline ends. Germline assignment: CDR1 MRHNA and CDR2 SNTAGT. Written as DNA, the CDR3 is TGTGCCAGCAGCGAGGAGGGGGGGCCTATCGGGGAGCTGTTTTTT. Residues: CASSEEGGPIGELFF.

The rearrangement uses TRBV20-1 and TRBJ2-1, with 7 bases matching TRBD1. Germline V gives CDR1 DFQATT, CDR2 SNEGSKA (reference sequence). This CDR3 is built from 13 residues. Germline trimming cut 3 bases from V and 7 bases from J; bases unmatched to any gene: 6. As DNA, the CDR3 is TGCAGTGCTAGTAACAGGGGTTCGAATGAGCAGTTCTTC. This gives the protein CSASNRGSNEQFF.

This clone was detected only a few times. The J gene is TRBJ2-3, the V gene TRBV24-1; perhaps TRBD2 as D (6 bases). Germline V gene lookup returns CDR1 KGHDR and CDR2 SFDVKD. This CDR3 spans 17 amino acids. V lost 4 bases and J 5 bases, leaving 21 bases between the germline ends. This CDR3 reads CATSDGGLLAEGDTQYF. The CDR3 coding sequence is TGTGCCACCAGTGACGGGGGACTTCTGGCGGAGGGAGATACGCAGTATTTT.

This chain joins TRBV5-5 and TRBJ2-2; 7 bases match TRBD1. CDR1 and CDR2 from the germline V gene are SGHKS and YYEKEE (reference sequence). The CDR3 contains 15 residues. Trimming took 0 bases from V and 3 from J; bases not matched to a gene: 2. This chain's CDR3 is CASSLGQGYTGELFF. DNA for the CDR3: TGTGCCAGCAGCTTGGGACAGGGCTACACCGGGGAGCTGTTTTTT.

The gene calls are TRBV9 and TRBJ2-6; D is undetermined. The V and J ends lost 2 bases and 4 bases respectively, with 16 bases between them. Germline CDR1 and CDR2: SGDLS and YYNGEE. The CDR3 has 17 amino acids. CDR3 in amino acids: CASSVTIGWRGANVLTF. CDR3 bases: TGTGCCAGCAGCGTTACCATTGGGTGGAGAGGGGCCAACGTCCTGACTTTC.

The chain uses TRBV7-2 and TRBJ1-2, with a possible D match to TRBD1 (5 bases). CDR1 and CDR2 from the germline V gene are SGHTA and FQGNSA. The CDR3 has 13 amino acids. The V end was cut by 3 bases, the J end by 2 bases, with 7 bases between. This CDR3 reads CASSFRANYGYTF. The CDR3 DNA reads TGTGCCAGCAGCTTCAGGGCCAACTATGGCTACACCTTC.

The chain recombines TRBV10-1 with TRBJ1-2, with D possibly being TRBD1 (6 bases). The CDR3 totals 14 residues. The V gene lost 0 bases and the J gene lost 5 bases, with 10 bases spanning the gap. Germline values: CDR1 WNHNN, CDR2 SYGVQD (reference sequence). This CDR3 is CASSESGTSYGYTF. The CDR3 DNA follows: TGCGCCAGCAGTGAGTCGGGGACAAGTTATGGCTACACCTTC.

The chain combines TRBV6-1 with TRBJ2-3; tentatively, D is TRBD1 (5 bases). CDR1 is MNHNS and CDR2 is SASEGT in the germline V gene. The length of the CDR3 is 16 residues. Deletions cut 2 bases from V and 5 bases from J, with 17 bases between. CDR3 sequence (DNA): TGTGCCAGCAGTGAACTAATCTGGGGTCAGGGAGATACGCAGTATTTT. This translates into CASSELIWGQGDTQYF.